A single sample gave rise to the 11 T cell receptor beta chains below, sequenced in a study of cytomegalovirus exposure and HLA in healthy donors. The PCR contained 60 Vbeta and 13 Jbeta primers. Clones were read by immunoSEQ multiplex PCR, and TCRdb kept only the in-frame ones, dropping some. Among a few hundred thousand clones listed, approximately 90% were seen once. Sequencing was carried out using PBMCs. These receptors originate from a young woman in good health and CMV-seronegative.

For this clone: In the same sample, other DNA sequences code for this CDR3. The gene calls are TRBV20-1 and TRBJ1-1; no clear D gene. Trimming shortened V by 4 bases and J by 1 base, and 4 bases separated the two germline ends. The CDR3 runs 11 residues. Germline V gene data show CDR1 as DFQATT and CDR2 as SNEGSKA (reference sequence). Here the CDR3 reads CSATGNTEAFF. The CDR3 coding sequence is TGCAGTGCTACAGGGAACACTGAAGCTTTCTTT.

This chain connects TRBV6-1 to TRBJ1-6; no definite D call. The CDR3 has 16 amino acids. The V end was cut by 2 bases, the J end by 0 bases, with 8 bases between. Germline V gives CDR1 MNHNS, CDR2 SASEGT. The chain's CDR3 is CASSEFTSSYNSPLHF. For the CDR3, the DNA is TGTGCCAGCAGTGAATTTACGAGCTCCTATAATTCACCCCTCCACTTT.

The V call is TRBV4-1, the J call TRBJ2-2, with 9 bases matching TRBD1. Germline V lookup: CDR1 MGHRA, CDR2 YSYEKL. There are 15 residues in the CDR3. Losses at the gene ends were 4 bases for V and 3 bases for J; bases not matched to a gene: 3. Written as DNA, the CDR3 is TGCGCCAGCAGCCCCGGGGACAGGGACACCGGGGAGCTGTTTTTT. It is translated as CASSPGDRDTGELFF.

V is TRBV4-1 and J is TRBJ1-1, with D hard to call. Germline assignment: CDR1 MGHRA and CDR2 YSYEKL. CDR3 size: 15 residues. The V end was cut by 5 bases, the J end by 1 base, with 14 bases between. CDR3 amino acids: CASSAWNGQNTEAFF. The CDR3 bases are TGCGCCAGCAGCGCCTGGAATGGGCAGAACACTGAAGCTTTCTTT.

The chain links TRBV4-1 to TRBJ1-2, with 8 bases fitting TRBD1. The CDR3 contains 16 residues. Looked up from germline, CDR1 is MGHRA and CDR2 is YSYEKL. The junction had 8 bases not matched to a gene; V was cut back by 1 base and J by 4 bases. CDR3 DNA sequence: TGCGCCAGCAGCCAAGGGAACAGGGGGTTAGTCTATGGCTACACCTTC. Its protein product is CASSQGNRGLVYGYTF.

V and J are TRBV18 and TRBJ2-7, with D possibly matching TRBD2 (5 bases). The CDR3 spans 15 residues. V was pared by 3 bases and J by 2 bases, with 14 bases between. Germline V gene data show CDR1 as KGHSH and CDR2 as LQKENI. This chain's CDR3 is CASSPSWESPYEQYF. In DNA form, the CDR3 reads TGTGCCAGCTCACCCTCATGGGAGTCCCCCTACGAGCAGTACTTC.

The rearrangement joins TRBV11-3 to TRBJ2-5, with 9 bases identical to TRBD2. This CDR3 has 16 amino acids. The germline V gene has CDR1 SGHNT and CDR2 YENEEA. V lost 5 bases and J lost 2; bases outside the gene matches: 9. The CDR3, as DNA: TGTGCCAGCAGCCCCCCCGGGACTAGCCTTCAAGAGACCCAGTACTTC. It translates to CASSPPGTSLQETQYF.

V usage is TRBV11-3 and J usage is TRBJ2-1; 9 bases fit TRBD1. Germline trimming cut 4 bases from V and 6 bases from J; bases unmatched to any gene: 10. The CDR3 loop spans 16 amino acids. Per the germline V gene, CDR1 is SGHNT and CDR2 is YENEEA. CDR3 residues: CASSSHRDRDFNEQFF. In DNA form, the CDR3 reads TGTGCCAGCAGCTCACACCGGGACAGGGATTTCAATGAGCAGTTCTTC.

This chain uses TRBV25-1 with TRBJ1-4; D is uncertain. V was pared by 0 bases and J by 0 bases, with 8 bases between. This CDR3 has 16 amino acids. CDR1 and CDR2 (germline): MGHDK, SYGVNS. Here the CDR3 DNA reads TGTGCCAGCAGTGAATACGGAGAAGCAACTAATGAAAAACTGTTTTTT. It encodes CASSEYGEATNEKLFF.

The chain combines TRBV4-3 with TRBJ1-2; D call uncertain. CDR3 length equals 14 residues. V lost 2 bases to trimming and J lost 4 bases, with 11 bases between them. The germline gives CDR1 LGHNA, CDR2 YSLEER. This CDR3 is CASSQPGSFYGYTF. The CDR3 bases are TGCGCCAGCAGCCAACCGGGTAGTTTCTATGGCTACACCTTC.

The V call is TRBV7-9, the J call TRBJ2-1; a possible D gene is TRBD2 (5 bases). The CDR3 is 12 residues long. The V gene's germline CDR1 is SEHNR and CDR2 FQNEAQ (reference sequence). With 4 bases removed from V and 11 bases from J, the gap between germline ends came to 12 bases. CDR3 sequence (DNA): TGTGCCAGCAGCTCCCCCACTAGTAAGCAGTTCTTC. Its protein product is CASSSPTSKQFF.